This is a list of T cell receptor beta chains from one sample in a study of OX40 agonist ivuxolimab in advanced cancers. Here immunoSEQ multiplex PCR was the method, and the copy in TCRdb shows in-frame clones only, minus some. There are more than 100,000 clones in the sample; 90% occur only once, and 1.1% lies in the top ten. Sequenced material: CD4+ or CD8+ T cells sorted from blood, taken in a trial of the OX40 agonist ivuxolimab. These receptor sequences come from an adult with an advanced solid tumor such as melanoma, head and neck, liver or kidney cancer. The CDR3 runs from the conserved cysteine through the conserved F or W. A D gene is named only where the DNA matches it firmly. Size is omitted from some rows. Given values are once, few, many or a class for expanded clones.

clone_size: NA; j_call: TRBJ1-3; d_call: NA; v_call: TRBV9; cdr3_aa: CASSVGDGGNTIYF; cdr3_nt: TGTGCCAGCAGCGTAGGGGACGGGGGAAACACCATATATTTT
clone_size: NA; j_call: TRBJ1-1; d_call: TRBD1; v_call: TRBV7-3; cdr3_aa: CASSTDRGPDTEAFF; cdr3_nt: TGTGCCAGCAGCACCGACAGGGGGCCGGACACTGAAGCTTTCTTT
clone_size: NA; j_call: TRBJ2-7; d_call: TRBD1; v_call: TRBV6-1; cdr3_aa: CASSPGTGGTYEQYF; cdr3_nt: TGTGCCAGCAGCCCCGGGACAGGGGGCACCTACGAGCAGTACTTC
clone_size: once; j_call: TRBJ1-5; d_call: NA; v_call: TRBV7-6; cdr3_aa: CASSSRGQPQHF; cdr3_nt: TGTGCCAGCAGCTCGAGGGGTCAGCCCCAGCATTTT
clone_size: NA; j_call: TRBJ1-1; d_call: NA; v_call: TRBV19; cdr3_aa: CASTYDRLNTEAFF; cdr3_nt: TGTGCCAGTACCTACGACAGGCTGAACACTGAAGCTTTCTTT
clone_size: NA; j_call: TRBJ2-1; d_call: TRBD2; v_call: TRBV9; cdr3_aa: CASSSSSGAYNEQFF; cdr3_nt: TGTGCCAGCAGCTCTTCTAGCGGGGCATACAATGAGCAGTTCTTC
clone_size: once; j_call: TRBJ2-7; d_call: TRBD1; v_call: TRBV2; cdr3_aa: CASRGAGTAYEQYF; cdr3_nt: TGTGCCAGCAGGGGGGCAGGGACAGCCTACGAGCAGTACTTC
clone_size: once; j_call: TRBJ1-2; d_call: NA; v_call: TRBV28; cdr3_aa: CASRFLRGRRNGYTF; cdr3_nt: TGTGCCAGCAGGTTCTTACGGGGGCGGAGGAATGGCTACACCTTC
clone_size: few; j_call: TRBJ1-1; d_call: NA; v_call: TRBV12-5; cdr3_aa: CASGLGAGAQTEAFF; cdr3_nt: TGTGCTAGTGGTTTGGGGGCGGGGGCGCAAACTGAAGCTTTCTTT
clone_size: NA; j_call: TRBJ1-5; d_call: NA; v_call: TRBV9; cdr3_aa: CASSVDLGHQPQHF; cdr3_nt: TGTGCCAGCAGCGTAGATTTGGGTCATCAGCCCCAGCATTTT
clone_size: once; j_call: TRBJ1-6; d_call: TRBD1; v_call: TRBV15; cdr3_aa: CATSRDSRTGGFSPLHF; cdr3_nt: TGTGCCACCAGCAGAGACTCCCGGACAGGGGGATTTTCACCCCTCCACTTT
clone_size: NA; j_call: TRBJ2-5; d_call: NA; v_call: TRBV25-1; cdr3_aa: CASSEFGGGGETQYF; cdr3_nt: TGTGCCAGCAGTGAATTCGGTGGGGGAGGCGAGACCCAGTACTTC
clone_size: NA; j_call: TRBJ2-4; d_call: TRBD1; v_call: TRBV18; cdr3_aa: CASSPLLPGGTGTKNIQYF; cdr3_nt: TGTGCCAGCTCACCACTGCTCCCGGGCGGGACAGGGACCAAAAACATTCAGTACTTC
clone_size: NA; j_call: TRBJ2-1; d_call: TRBD2; v_call: TRBV27; cdr3_aa: CASSLSPGLAGRDEQFF; cdr3_nt: TGTGCCAGCAGTTTATCCCCGGGACTAGCGGGAAGGGATGAGCAGTTCTTC
clone_size: once; j_call: TRBJ2-7; d_call: TRBD1; v_call: TRBV29-1; cdr3_aa: CSVDGQGYREQYF; cdr3_nt: TGCAGCGTCGACGGACAGGGCTATCGCGAGCAGTACTTC
clone_size: NA; j_call: TRBJ2-3; d_call: TRBD1; v_call: TRBV7-2; cdr3_aa: CASSPNRGLGQDTQYF; cdr3_nt: TGTGCCAGCAGTCCCAACAGGGGGCTTGGCCAAGATACGCAGTATTTT
clone_size: NA; j_call: TRBJ2-7; d_call: NA; v_call: TRBV19; cdr3_aa: CASSPRGGSSYEQYF; cdr3_nt: TGTGCCAGTAGTCCCCGTGGAGGGAGCTCCTACGAGCAGTACTTC
clone_size: NA; j_call: TRBJ1-1; d_call: NA; v_call: TRBV27; cdr3_aa: CASSITALGTEAFF; cdr3_nt: TGTGCCAGCAGCATTACAGCCCTGGGCACTGAAGCTTTCTTT
clone_size: NA; j_call: TRBJ2-2; d_call: NA; v_call: TRBV5-8; cdr3_aa: CASSSQGLLNTGELFF; cdr3_nt: TGTGCCAGCAGCTCACAGGGACTCTTGAACACCGGGGAGCTGTTTTTT